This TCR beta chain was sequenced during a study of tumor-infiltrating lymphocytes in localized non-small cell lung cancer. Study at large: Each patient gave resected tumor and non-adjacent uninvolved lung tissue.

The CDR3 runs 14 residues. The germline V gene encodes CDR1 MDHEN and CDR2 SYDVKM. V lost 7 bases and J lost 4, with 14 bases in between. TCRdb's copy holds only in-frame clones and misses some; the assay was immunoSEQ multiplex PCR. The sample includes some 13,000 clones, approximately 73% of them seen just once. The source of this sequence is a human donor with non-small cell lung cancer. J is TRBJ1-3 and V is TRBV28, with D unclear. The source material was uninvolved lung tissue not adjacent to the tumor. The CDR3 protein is CASKGMGGGNTIYF. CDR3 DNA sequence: TGTGCCAGCAAGGGTATGGGCGGAGGAAACACCATATATTTT.